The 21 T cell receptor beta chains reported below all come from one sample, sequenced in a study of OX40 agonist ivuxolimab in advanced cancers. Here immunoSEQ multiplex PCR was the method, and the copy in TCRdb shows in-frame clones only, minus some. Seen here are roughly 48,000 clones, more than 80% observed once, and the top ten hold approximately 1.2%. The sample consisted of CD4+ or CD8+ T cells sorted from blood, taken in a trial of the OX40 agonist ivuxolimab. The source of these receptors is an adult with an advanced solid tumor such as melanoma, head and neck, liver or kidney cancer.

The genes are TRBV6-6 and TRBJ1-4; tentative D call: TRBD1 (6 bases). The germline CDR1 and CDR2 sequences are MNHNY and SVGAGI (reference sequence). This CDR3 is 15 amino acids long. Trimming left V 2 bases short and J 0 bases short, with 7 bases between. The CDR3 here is CASSYHRATNEKLFF. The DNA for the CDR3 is TGTGCCAGCAGTTACCACAGGGCAACTAATGAAAAACTGTTTTTT.

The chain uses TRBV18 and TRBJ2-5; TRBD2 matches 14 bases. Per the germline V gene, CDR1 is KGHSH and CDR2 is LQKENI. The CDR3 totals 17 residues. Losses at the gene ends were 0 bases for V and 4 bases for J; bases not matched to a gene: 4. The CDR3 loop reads CASSPPTSGGAAETQYF. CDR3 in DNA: TGTGCCAGCTCACCACCGACTAGCGGGGGGGCAGCAGAGACCCAGTACTTC.

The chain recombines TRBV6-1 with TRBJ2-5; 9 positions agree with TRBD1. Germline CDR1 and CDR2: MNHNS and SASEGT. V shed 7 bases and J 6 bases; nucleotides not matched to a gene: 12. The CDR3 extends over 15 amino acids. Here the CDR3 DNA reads TGTGCCAGCACCTTCTCGGGACAGGGTTCGAAGACCCAGTACTTC. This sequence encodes CASTFSGQGSKTQYF.

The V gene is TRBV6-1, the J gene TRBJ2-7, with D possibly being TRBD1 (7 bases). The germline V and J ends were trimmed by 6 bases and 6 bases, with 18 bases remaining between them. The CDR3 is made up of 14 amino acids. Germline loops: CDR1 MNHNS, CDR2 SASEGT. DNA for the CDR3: TGTGCCAGCAGAGAACAGGGGACTGGGGGCGAGCAGTACTTC. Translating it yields CASREQGTGGEQYF.

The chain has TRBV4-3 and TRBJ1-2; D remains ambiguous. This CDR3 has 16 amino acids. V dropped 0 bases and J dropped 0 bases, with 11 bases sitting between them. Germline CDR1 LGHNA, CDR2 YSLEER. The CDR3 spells CASSQDRWKTNYGYTF. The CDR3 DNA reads TGCGCCAGCAGCCAAGATCGGTGGAAGACTAACTATGGCTACACCTTC.

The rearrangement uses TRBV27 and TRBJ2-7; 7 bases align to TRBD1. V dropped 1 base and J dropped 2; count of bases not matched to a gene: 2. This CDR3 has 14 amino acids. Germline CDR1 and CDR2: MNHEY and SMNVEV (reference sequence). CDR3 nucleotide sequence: TGTGCCAGCAGTTTATACAGGGGCGCCTACGAGCAGTACTTC. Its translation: CASSLYRGAYEQYF.

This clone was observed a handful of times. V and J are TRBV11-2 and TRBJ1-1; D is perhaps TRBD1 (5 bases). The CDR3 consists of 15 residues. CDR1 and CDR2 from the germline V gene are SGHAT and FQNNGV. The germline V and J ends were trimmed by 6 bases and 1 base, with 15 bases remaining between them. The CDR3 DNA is TGTGCCAGCAGGCTTCCGGGACGGAAGAACACTGAAGCTTTCTTT. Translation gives CASRLPGRKNTEAFF.

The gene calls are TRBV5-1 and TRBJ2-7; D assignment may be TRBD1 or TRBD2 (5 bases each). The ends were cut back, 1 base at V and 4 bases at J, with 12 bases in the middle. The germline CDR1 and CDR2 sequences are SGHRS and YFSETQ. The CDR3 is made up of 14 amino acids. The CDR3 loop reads CASSLLGTSYEQYF. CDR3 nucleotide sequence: TGCGCCAGCAGCTTGTTAGGGACGTCGTACGAGCAGTACTTC.

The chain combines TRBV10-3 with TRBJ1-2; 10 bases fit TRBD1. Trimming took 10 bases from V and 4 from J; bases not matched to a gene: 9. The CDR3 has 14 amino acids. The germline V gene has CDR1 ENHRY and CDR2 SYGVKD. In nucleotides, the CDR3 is TGTGCCACCAAAGGGACAGGGGATAGCTATGGCTACACCTTC. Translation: CATKGTGDSYGYTF.

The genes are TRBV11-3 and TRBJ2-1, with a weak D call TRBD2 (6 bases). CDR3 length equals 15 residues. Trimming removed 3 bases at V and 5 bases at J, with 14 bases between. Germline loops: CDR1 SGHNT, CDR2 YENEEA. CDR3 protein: CASSFGVAENNEQFF. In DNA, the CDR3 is TGTGCCAGCAGCTTCGGGGTAGCGGAAAACAATGAGCAGTTCTTC.

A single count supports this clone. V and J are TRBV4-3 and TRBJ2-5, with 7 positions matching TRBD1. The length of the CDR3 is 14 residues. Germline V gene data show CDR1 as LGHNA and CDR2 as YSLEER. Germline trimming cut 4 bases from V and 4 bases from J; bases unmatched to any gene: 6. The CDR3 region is CASSRHRGRETQYF. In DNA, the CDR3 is TGCGCCAGCAGCCGACACAGGGGAAGAGAGACCCAGTACTTC.

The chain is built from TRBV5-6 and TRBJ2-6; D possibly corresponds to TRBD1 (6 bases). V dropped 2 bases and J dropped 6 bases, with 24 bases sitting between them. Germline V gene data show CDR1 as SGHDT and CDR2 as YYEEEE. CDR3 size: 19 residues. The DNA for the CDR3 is TGTGCCAGCAGCTTCCGGACAGACCTTCTCTCGGGTGAGGCCAACGTCCTGACTTTC. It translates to CASSFRTDLLSGEANVLTF.

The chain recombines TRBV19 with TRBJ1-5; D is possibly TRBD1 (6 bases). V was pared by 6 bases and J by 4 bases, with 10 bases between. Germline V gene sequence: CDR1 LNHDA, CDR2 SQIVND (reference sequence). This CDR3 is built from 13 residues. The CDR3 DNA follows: TGTGCCAGTAGGCGGGGGCGTAATCAGCCCCAGCATTTT. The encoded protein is CASRRGRNQPQHF.

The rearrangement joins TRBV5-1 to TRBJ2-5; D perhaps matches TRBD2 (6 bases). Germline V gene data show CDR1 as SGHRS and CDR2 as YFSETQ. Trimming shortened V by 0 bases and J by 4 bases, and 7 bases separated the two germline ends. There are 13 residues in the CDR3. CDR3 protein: CASSLGGGETQYF. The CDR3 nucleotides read TGCGCCAGCAGCTTGGGGGGAGGAGAGACCCAGTACTTC.

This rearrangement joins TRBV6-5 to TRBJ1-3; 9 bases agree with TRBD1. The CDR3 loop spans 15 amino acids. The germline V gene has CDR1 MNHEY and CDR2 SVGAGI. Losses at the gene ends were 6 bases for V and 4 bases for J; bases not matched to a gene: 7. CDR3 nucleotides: TGTGCCAGCAGCATCAACAGGGGGCAAGGAAACACCATATATTTT. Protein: CASSINRGQGNTIYF.

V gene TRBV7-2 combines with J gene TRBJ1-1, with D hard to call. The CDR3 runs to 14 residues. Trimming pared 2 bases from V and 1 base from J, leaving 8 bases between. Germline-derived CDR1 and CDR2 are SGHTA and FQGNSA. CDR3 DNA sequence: TGTGCCAGCAGCTTAACCTGGACGAACACTGAAGCTTTCTTT. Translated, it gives CASSLTWTNTEAFF.

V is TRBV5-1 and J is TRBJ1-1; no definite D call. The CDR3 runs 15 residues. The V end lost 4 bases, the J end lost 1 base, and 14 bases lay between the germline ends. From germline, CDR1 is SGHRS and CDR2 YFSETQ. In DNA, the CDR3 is TGCGCCAGCAGCGCTGGGCCGGCGCCGAACACTGAAGCTTTCTTT. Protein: CASSAGPAPNTEAFF.

CDR3 residues: CASSLVLGTGSSPLHF. The CDR3 DNA reads as TGTGCCAGCAGCTTAGTACTCGGGACAGGAAGCTCACCCCTCCACTTT. The V and J genes are TRBV7-9 and TRBJ1-6, with TRBD1 matching over 8 bases. Looked up from germline, CDR1 is SEHNR and CDR2 is FQNEAQ (reference sequence). Losses at the gene ends were 1 base for V and 10 bases for J; bases not matched to a gene: 9. This CDR3 is built from 16 residues.

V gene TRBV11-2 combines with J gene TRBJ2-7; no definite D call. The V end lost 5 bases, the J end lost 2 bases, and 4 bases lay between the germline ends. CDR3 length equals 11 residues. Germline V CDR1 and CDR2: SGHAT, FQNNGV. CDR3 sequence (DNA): TGTGCCAGCAGCGAAGCCTACGAGCAGTACTTC. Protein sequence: CASSEAYEQYF.

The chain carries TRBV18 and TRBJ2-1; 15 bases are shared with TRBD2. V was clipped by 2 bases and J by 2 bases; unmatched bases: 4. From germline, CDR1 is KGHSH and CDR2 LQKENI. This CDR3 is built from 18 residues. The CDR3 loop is CASSPMGLAGGAYNEQFF. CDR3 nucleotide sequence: TGTGCCAGCTCACCAATGGGACTAGCGGGGGGCGCCTACAATGAGCAGTTCTTC.

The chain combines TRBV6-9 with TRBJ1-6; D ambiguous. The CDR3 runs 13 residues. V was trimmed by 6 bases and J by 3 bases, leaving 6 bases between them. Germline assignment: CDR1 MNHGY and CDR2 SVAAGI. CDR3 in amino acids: CASRVYYNSPLHF. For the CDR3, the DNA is TGTGCCAGCAGGGTCTACTATAATTCACCCCTCCACTTT.